This T cell receptor beta chain was observed in a study of OX40 agonist ivuxolimab in advanced cancers. To note about this clone: Its target is not known.

Produced via immunoSEQ multiplex PCR; TCRdb's table is partial and in-frame only. The sample holds around 66,000 clones, roughly 87% seen once. Study results and caveats: In the 0.1 to 3.0 mg/kg range, CD4+ and CD8+ blood T cells had expanded clonally by week 6. Not determined was the antigen specificity of the expanded peripheral T cells. In general, CD8+ T cells held more expanded clones than CD4+ did, on average.

The specimen comprised CD4+ or CD8+ T cells sorted from blood, sampled in a trial of the OX40 agonist ivuxolimab. This receptor was taken from an adult with an advanced solid tumor such as melanoma, head and neck, liver or kidney cancer.

CDR3 protein: CASSHRIKGTEKLFF. The CDR3 DNA reads TGCGCCAGCAGCCACCGGATCAAGGGAACTGAAAAACTGTTTTTT. This rearrangement joins TRBV4-1 to TRBJ1-4; D uncertain. With 3 bases removed from V and 7 bases from J, the gap between germline ends came to 15 bases. Germline-derived CDR1 and CDR2 are MGHRA and YSYEKL. The CDR3 consists of 15 residues.